This T cell receptor beta chain was recorded in a study of human thymus T cells. Half of the eight donors gave about 0.45-1 mL blood during surgery. Clones were read by immunoSEQ multiplex PCR, and TCRdb kept only the in-frame ones, dropping some. In the table there are around 44,000 clones, 94% of which are singletons. V gave up 4 bases and J gave up 0 bases; unmatched junction bases: 4. CDR3 length: 16 residues. Germline CDR1 is SGHDN and CDR2 is FVKESK. Sequenced sample: blood. This chain connects TRBV14 to TRBJ2-1; 9 nucleotides align to TRBD2. The receptor was derived from a boy in the first two years of life with a congenital heart defect but otherwise immunologically healthy. CDR3 DNA: TGTGCCAGCAGCCCTTCGACTAGCGGCTCCTACAATGAGCAGTTCTTC. Its protein is CASSPSTSGSYNEQFF.